Listed below are T cell receptor beta chains from one sample, sequenced in a study of T cell responses to AZD1222 COVID-19 vaccine. Assay used: immunoSEQ multiplex PCR; TCRdb lists only in-frame clones, some missing. Among approximately 67,000 clones listed, 80% to 90% were seen once. The sequencing here drew on peripheral blood, taken 28 days after the second AZD1222 dose. These receptors all stem from an adult who received the AZD1222 COVID-19 vaccine. Both conserved end residues are part of each CDR3. The D gene is left open where the match is weak. Size values are once, few and many counts, or a class for expanded clones, and some rows have none.

-,TRBV6-5,TRBJ2-7,-,TGTGCCAGCAGTTACTCACCAAACTCCTACGAGCAGTACTTC,CASSYSPNSYEQYF
-,TRBV5-1,TRBJ1-1,-,TGCGCCAGCAGCGGGGACCCGAACACTGAAGCTTTCTTT,CASSGDPNTEAFF
-,TRBV6-6,TRBJ1-2,once,TGTGCCAGCAGTCCCAGGAGTGGCTACACCTTC,CASSPRSGYTF
-,TRBV29-1,TRBJ1-4,-,TGCAGCGTTGCCGGGGGAACTAATGAAAAACTGTTTTTT,CSVAGGTNEKLFF
TRBD2,TRBV5-6,TRBJ2-1,-,TGTGCCAGCATCCCTTTGCTAACTAGCGGTTACAATGAGCAGTTCTTC,CASIPLLTSGYNEQFF
-,TRBV11-2,TRBJ2-2,-,TGTGCCAGCGGTCCGGGACACCCCTCGAACACCGGGGAGCTGTTTTTT,CASGPGHPSNTGELFF
-,TRBV5-6,TRBJ1-1,-,TGTGCCAGCAGCTTTCGGTCAGGGGCTATGAACACTGAAGCTTTCTTT,CASSFRSGAMNTEAFF
-,TRBV4-2,TRBJ1-4,-,TGTGCCAGCAGCCAGCGGGGGGCGACTAATGAAAAACTGTTTTTT,CASSQRGATNEKLFF
-,TRBV7-9,TRBJ1-1,-,TGTGCCAGCAGCGAGTCGGGCTGGGCTGGGGCTTTCTTT,CASSESGWAGAFF
-,TRBV19,TRBJ1-5,few,TGTGCCAGTAGTATATTAGCAGGGTCGGTGAGAAATCAGCCCCAGCATTTT,CASSILAGSVRNQPQHF
-,TRBV2,TRBJ2-3,-,TGTGCCAGCAGAAGGACCTATCGATTAGATACGCAGTATTTT,CASRRTYRLDTQYF
-,TRBV5-4,TRBJ1-1,-,TGTGCCAGCAGCTTGGCCGGTGGGGGAAACACTGAAGCTTTCTTT,CASSLAGGGNTEAFF
-,TRBV7-2,TRBJ1-2,few,TGTGCCAGCAGCCCGACCCGGGAGGATGGCTACACCTTC,CASSPTREDGYTF
-,TRBV18,TRBJ2-3,-,TGTGCCAGCTCACCATTTAGGGGCACAGATACGCAGTATTTT,CASSPFRGTDTQYF
-,TRBV2,TRBJ1-2,-,TGTGCTGGGGGGGAGCAGGGTACCTATGGCTACACCTTC,CAGGEQGTYGYTF
-,TRBV4-2,TRBJ2-1,few,TGTGCCAGCAGCCAGGCCGGGATAACGGGGAATGAGCAGTTCTTC,CASSQAGITGNEQFF
-,TRBV21-1,TRBJ2-3,few,TGTGCCAGCAGCAAGATCGCGAGCGGGGGATGCGGGGATACGCAGTATTTT,CASSKIASGGCGDTQYF
TRBD1,TRBV27,TRBJ1-4,-,TGTGCCAGCAGTCCCCACGAAGGGACAGGGGTAAAGGGGATTTGGGAAAAACTGTTTTTT,CASSPHEGTGVKGIWEKLFF
-,TRBV5-1,TRBJ1-4,once,TGCGCCAGCAGCTTCCCTCTTGAGGCGAGGAAGGTTGGTGAAAAACTGTTTTTT,CASSFPLEARKVGEKLFF
TRBD2,TRBV28,TRBJ2-1,few,TGTGCCAGCAGTTCCATACTAGCGGGGAACAATGAGCAGTTCTTC,CASSSILAGNNEQFF
TRBD1,TRBV2,TRBJ1-1,-,TGTGCCAGCAGAAGGGGACAGTCGAACACTGAAGCTTTCTTT,CASRRGQSNTEAFF
-,TRBV13,TRBJ1-4,few,TGTGCCAGCAGCCGACGGGTCACTAATGAAAAACTGTTTTTT,CASSRRVTNEKLFF
-,TRBV2,TRBJ2-7,-,TGTGCCAGCAGTGAACAGCTGAGCTCCTACGAGCAGTACTTC,CASSEQLSSYEQYF
TRBD1,TRBV20-1,TRBJ2-7,-,TGCAGTGCTAGGGGACAGGGGTTGCAGTACTTC,CSARGQGLQYF
TRBD2,TRBV28,TRBJ2-5,-,TGTGCCAGCAGTCCTCGACTAGCCGTGACCCAGTACTTC,CASSPRLAVTQYF
TRBD1,TRBV7-6,TRBJ1-1,once,TGTGCCAGCAGTGTACAGGGGACTGAAGCTTTCTTT,CASSVQGTEAFF
-,TRBV11-2,TRBJ2-1,-,TGTGCCAGCAGCCCAGCGATTCGAGGCAATGAGCAGTTCTTC,CASSPAIRGNEQFF
TRBD1,TRBV29-1,TRBJ2-6,-,TGCAGCGTGATACCCGGGGACAGCTCGCCCGGGGCCAACGTCCTGACTTTC,CSVIPGDSSPGANVLTF
-,TRBV5-1,TRBJ1-1,-,TGCGCCAGCAGCTTGGCCGTTGGGGGTGACACTGAAGCTTTCTTT,CASSLAVGGDTEAFF
TRBD1,TRBV27,TRBJ1-1,-,TGTGCCAGCAGTCAACAGGGGGCATTAACTGAAGCTTTCTTT,CASSQQGALTEAFF
-,TRBV7-9,TRBJ2-7,-,TGTGCCAGCAGCTTAGTGGACAGCTCCTACGAGCAGTACTTC,CASSLVDSSYEQYF
TRBD1,TRBV13,TRBJ2-5,-,TGTGCCAGCAGCTTCTTCTTCAGGGGGCAAGAGACCCAGTACTTC,CASSFFFRGQETQYF
-,TRBV12-2,TRBJ1-1,-,TGTGCAAGTCGCTTAGGGGGGACAGGGGAGGACACTGAAGCTTTCTTT,CASRLGGTGEDTEAFF
-,TRBV7-2,TRBJ2-2,-,TGTGCCAGCAGCTTGAGGGAAATGCCCCCCGGGGAGCTGTTTTTT,CASSLREMPPGELFF
-,TRBV25-1,TRBJ2-5,few,TGTGCCAGCAGCGATTCTGGGCCAGAGACCCAGTACTTC,CASSDSGPETQYF
TRBD2,TRBV30,TRBJ2-2,-,TGTGCCTGCCGACTAGCCGCGAACACCGGGGAGCTGTTTTTT,CACRLAANTGELFF
-,TRBV29-1,TRBJ1-1,-,TGCAGCGTAGCCCAGGTTGGCACTGAAGCTTTCTTT,CSVAQVGTEAFF
-,TRBV6-5,TRBJ1-2,-,TGTGCCAGCAGATTTGGGGGGGAGGACTATGGCTACACCTTC,CASRFGGEDYGYTF
TRBD2,TRBV27,TRBJ2-5,-,TGTGCCAGCAGTCAAGGACTAGCGGGGGCCAGAGAGACCCAGTACTTC,CASSQGLAGARETQYF
-,TRBV11-2,TRBJ1-1,-,TGTGCCAGCAGCTTAGAAGCCTCTCTGAACACTGAAGCTTTCTTT,CASSLEASLNTEAFF
-,TRBV19,TRBJ1-2,-,TGTGCCAGTAGTATAGCTCCACCTAATGATTTAAACTATGGCTACACCTTC,CASSIAPPNDLNYGYTF
-,TRBV3-1/TRBV3-2,TRBJ2-4,-,TGTGCCAGCAGCCTTTCTGGCAGGCTGGCTTCAGAGGATCAGTACTTC,CASSLSGRLASEDQYF
-,TRBV4-3,TRBJ2-7,-,TGCGCCAGCAGCCAAGATTGGGACACCTCTACCTACGAGCAGTACTTC,CASSQDWDTSTYEQYF
-,TRBV10-3,TRBJ2-3,-,TGTGCCATCAGTGCAGTATACACAGATACGCAGTATTTT,CAISAVYTDTQYF
-,TRBV3-1/TRBV3-2,TRBJ1-2,once,TGTGCCAGCAGCCAAGACCTCCGCGGCTACACCTTC,CASSQDLRGYTF
-,TRBV11-2,TRBJ2-2,few,TGTGCCAGCATCTCCCTCAAGGGTTTACGCACCGGGGAGCTGTTTTTT,CASISLKGLRTGELFF
TRBD1,TRBV11-1,TRBJ2-3,-,TGTGCCAGCAGCTCCGGGACAGGGGAAACAGATACGCAGTATTTT,CASSSGTGETDTQYF
-,TRBV28,TRBJ2-7,once,TGTGCCAGCAGTTTTTCGGGCCCCTACGAGCAGTACTTC,CASSFSGPYEQYF
-,TRBV11-1,TRBJ2-5,-,TGTGCCAGCAGCTTAGAACGCGGAGAGACCCAGTACTTC,CASSLERGETQYF
-,TRBV6-6,TRBJ2-5,-,TGTGCCAGCAGTCACGACCCGGAAGAGACCCAGTACTTC,CASSHDPEETQYF
TRBD1,TRBV4-2,TRBJ2-7,-,TGTGCCAGCTGCCAACACGACTGGGGGACAGGCAAACCTTACGAGCAGTACTTC,CASCQHDWGTGKPYEQYF
-,TRBV7-2,TRBJ1-2,few,TGTGCCAGCAGCTCCTCGTCCGGGGGGCGCGACACCTTC,CASSSSSGGRDTF
-,TRBV12-3/TRBV12-4,TRBJ1-6,-,TGTGCCAGCAGTTTATTGTCTAATTCACCCCTCCACTTT,CASSLLSNSPLHF
-,TRBV7-9,TRBJ2-1,-,TGTGCCAGCAGCTCCGGGCCCCCCTCCTCGGGCTACAATGAGCAGTTCTTC,CASSSGPPSSGYNEQFF
TRBD1,TRBV29-1,TRBJ1-2,-,TGCAGCGTGTCGGGACAGGGAGGCGGCTACACCTTC,CSVSGQGGGYTF
-,TRBV7-9,TRBJ2-1,-,TGTGCCAGCTCCCCCGGACGGGGGCACAATGAGCAGTTCTTC,CASSPGRGHNEQFF
-,TRBV11-3,TRBJ1-1,-,TGTGCCAGCAGCCAAAGCGGCACTGAAGCTTTCTTT,CASSQSGTEAFF
-,TRBV3-1/TRBV3-2,TRBJ2-3,-,TGTGCCAGCAGCCCCCTAATGTACGATACGCAGTATTTT,CASSPLMYDTQYF
-,TRBV2,TRBJ2-3,-,TGTGCCAGCAGTGAAGCGCTTAGTGGAACAGATACGCAGTATTTT,CASSEALSGTDTQYF